This TCR beta chain was sequenced for a study of Ad26.COV2.S vaccination and SARS-CoV-2 variants. Background on the study: Ad26.COV2.S arm of COV1001 included the donor. Study observations and caveats: From the TCR breadth and depth analyses, total T cell responses may have been underestimated.

Treatment reported: around 19 received Ad26.COV2.S at low or high dose, single or two shots; several received placebo; per-sample allocation not given. Sampling was performed 63 days after the first vaccine or placebo injection. This clone showed up just a few times. No antigen is known for it. This table comes from immunoSEQ multiplex PCR, and its TCRdb copy is limited to in-frame clones, with some not included. The sample records nearly 400,000 clones, about 89% being singletons. This specimen consisted of peripheral blood, obtained in a trial of Ad26.COV2.S vaccine versus placebo. The clonotype originates from a person aged 18-65 years who received the Ad26.COV2.S COVID-19 vaccine or a placebo.

In nucleotides, the CDR3 is TGTGCCAGCAGCTCATATATACCCGGGGAGCTGTTTTTT. Protein: CASSSYIPGELFF. The rearrangement links TRBV5-5 to TRBJ2-2; D gene unclear. From germline, CDR1 is SGHKS and CDR2 YYEKEE (reference sequence). The CDR3 has 13 residues. V lost 3 bases and J lost 6, with 9 bases in between.